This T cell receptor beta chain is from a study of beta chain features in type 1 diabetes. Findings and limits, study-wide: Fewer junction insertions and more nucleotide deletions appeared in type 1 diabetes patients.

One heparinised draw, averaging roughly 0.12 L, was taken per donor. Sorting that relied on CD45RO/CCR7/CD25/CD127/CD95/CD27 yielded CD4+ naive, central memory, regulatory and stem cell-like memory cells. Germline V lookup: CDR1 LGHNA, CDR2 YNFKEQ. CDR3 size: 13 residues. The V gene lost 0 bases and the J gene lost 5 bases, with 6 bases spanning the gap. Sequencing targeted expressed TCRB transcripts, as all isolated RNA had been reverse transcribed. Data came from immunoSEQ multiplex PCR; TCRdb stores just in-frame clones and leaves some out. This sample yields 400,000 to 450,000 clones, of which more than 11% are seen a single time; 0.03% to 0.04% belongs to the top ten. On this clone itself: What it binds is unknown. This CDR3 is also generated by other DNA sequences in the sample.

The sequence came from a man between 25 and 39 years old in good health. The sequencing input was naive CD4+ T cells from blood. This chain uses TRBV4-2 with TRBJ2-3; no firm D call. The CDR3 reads CASSQDPGDTQYF. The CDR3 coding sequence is TGTGCCAGCAGCCAAGATCCAGGAGATACGCAGTATTTT.